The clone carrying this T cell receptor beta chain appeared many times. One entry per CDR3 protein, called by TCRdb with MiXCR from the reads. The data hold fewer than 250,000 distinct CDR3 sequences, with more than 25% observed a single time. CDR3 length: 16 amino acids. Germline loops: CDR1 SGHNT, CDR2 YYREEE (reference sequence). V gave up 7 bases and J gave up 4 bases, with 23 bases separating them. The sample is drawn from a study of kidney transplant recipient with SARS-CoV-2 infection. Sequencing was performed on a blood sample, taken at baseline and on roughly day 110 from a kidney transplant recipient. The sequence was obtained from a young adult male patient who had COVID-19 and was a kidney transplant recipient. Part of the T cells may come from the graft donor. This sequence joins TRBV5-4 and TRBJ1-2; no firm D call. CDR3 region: CASGHLVPGKTYGYTF. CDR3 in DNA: TGTGCCAGCGGGCATCTCGTACCAGGAAAGACCTATGGCTACACCTTC.